This T cell receptor beta chain originates from a study of blood T cell repertoires in COVID-19. Assay: immunoSEQ multiplex PCR; the TCRdb copy retains only in-frame clones and omits some. This sample has about 370,000 clones, with around 89% found just once. Losses at the gene ends were 2 bases for V and 8 bases for J; bases not matched to a gene: 10. Per germline, CDR1 MDHEN and CDR2 SYDVKM. The CDR3 is made up of 15 amino acids. The TCR was taken from a man aged 18 to 30 who had recovered from COVID-19. The V call is TRBV28, the J call TRBJ1-2; 8 bases are a match to TRBD1. Sample: PBMCs or T cells enriched from blood (not recorded which). CDR3 protein: CASSLGGTGYRGYTF. DNA for the CDR3: TGTGCCAGCAGTTTAGGAGGGACAGGTTACCGGGGCTACACCTTC.